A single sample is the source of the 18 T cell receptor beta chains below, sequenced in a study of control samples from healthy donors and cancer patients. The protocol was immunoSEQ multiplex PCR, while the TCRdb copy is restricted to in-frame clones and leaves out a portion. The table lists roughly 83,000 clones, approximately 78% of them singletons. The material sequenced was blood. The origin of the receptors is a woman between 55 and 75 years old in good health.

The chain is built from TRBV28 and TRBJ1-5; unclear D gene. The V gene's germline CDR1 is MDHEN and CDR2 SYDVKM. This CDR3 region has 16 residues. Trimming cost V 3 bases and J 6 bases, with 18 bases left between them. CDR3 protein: CASSFFSAQDGQPQHF. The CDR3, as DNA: TGTGCCAGCAGTTTTTTTTCAGCCCAAGACGGTCAGCCCCAGCATTTT.

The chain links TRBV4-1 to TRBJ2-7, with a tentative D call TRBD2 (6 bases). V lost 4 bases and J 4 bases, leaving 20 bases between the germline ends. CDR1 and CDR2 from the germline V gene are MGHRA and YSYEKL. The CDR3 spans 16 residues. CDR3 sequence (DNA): TGCGCCAGCAGCCCGGAAACGGGACTTCTTGCTTACGAGCAGTACTTC. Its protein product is CASSPETGLLAYEQYF.

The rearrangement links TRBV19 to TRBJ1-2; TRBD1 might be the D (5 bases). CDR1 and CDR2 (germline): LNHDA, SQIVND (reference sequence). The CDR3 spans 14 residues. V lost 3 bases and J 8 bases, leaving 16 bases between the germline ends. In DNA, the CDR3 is TGTGCCAGTAGTATTGGGTCGGGACGGTCGGGCTACACCTTC. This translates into CASSIGSGRSGYTF.

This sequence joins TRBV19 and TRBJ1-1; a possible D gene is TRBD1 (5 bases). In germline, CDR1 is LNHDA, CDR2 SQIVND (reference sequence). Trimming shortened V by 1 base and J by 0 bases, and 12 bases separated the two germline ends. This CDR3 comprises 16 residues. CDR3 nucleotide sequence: TGTGCCAGTAGTATAGTCCAGGGCCGGATGAACACTGAAGCTTTCTTT. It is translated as CASSIVQGRMNTEAFF.

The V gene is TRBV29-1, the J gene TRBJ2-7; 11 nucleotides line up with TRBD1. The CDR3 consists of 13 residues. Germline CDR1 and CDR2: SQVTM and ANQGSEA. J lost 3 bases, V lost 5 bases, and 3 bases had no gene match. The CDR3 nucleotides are TGCAGCGTTAGGACAGGGGGCCACTACGAGCAGTACTTC. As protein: CSVRTGGHYEQYF.

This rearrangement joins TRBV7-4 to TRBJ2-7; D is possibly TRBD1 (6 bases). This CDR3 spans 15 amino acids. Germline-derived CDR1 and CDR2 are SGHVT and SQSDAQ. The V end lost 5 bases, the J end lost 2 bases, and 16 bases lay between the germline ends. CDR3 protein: CASSAGTPITYEQYF. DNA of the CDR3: TGTGCCAGCAGCGCAGGGACACCAATAACCTACGAGCAGTACTTC. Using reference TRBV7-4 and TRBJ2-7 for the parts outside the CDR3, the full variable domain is GAGVSQSPRYKVAKRGRDVALRCDSISGHVTLYWYRQTLGQGSEVLTYSQSDAQRDKSGRPSGRFSAERPERSVSTLKIQRTEQGDSAVYLCASSAGTPITYEQYFGPGTRLTVT.

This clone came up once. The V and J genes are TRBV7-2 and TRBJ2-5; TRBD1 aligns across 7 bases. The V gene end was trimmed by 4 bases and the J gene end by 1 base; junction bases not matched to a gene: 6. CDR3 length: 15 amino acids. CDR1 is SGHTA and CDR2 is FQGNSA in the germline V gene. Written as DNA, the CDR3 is TGTGCCAGCAGCTCGGACAGGCGAACCCAAGAGACCCAGTACTTC. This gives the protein CASSSDRRTQETQYF. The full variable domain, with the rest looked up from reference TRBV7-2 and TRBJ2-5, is GAGVSQSPSNKVTEKGKDVELRCDPISGHTALYWYRQSLGQGLEFLIYFQGNSAPDKSGLPSDRFSAERTGGSVSTLTIQRTQQEDSAVYLCASSSDRRTQETQYFGPGTRLLVL.

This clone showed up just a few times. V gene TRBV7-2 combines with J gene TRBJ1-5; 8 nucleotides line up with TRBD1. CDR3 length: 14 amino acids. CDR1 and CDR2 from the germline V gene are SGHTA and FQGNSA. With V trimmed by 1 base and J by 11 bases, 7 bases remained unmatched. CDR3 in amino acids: CASSLGTGSWSQHF. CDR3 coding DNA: TGTGCCAGCAGCTTAGGGACAGGGAGTTGGTCCCAGCATTTT. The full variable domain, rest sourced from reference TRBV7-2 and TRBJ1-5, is GAGVSQSPSNKVTEKGKDVELRCDPISGHTALYWYRQSLGQGLEFLIYFQGNSAPDKSGLPSDRFSAERTGGSVSTLTIQRTQQEDSAVYLCASSLGTGSWSQHFGDGTRLSIL.

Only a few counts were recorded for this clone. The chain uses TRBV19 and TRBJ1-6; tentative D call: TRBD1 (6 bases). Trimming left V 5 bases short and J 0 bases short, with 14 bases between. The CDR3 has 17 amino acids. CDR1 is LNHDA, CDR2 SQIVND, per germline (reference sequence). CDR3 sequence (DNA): TGTGCCAGTAGTCCCGACAGGCAGAGCTCCTATAATTCACCCCTCCACTTT. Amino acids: CASSPDRQSSYNSPLHF.

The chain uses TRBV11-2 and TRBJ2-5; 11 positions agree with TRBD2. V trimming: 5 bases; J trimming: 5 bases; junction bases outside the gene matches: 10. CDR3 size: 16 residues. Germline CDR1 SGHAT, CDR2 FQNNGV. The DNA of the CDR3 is TGTGCCAGCAGCCGAGGGCCTAGCGGGAGGAGCGAGACCCAGTACTTC. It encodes CASSRGPSGRSETQYF.

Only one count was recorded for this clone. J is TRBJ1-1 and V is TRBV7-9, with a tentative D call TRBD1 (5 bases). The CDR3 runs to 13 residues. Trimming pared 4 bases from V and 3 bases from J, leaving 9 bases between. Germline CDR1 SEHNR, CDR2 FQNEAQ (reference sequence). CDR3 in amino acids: CASSWDGYTEAFF. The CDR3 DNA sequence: TGTGCCAGCAGCTGGGACGGATACACTGAAGCTTTCTTT.

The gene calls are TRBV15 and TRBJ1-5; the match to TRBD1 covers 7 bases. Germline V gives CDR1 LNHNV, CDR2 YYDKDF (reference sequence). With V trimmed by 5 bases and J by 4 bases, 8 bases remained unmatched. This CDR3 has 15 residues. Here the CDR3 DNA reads TGTGCCACCAGCTCTCGGACAGGTGGTAATCAGCCCCAGCATTTT. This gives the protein CATSSRTGGNQPQHF.

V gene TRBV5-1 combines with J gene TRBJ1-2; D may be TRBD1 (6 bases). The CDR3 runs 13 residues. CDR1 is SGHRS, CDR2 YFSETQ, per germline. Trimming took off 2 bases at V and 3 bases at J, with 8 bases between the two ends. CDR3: CASSFEGDYGYTF. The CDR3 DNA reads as TGCGCCAGCAGCTTCGAGGGGGACTATGGCTACACCTTC.

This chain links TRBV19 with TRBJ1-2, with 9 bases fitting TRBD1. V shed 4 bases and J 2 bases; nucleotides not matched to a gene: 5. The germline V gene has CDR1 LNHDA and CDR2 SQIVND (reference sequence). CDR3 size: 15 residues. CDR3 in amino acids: CASSTTGGGNYGYTF. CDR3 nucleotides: TGTGCCAGTAGTACCACAGGGGGCGGAAACTATGGCTACACCTTC.

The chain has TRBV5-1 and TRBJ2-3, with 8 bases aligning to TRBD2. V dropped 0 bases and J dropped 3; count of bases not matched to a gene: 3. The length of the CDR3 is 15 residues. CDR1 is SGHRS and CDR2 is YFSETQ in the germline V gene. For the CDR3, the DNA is TGCGCCAGCAGCTTGGGCGCGGGGGGAACAGATACGCAGTATTTT. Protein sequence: CASSLGAGGTDTQYF.

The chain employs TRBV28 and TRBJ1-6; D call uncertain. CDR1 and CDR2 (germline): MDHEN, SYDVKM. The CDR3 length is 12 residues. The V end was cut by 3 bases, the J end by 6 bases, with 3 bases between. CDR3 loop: CASSFVNSPLHF. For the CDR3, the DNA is TGTGCCAGCAGTTTTGTTAATTCACCCCTCCACTTT.

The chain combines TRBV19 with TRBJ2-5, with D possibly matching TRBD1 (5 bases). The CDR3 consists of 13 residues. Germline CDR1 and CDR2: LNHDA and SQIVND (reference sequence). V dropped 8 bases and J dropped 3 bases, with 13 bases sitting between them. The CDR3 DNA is TGTGCCAGTCACAGGAGTATCGAAGAGACCCAGTACTTC. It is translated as CASHRSIEETQYF.

CDR3 region: CASSARSNTGELFF. The CDR3 nucleotides read TGTGCCAGCAGTGCCAGGTCTAACACCGGGGAGCTGTTTTTT. This chain uses TRBV2 with TRBJ2-2; D is undetermined. CDR1 and CDR2 from the germline V gene are SNHLY and FYNNEI. V gave up 4 bases and J gave up 2 bases, with 8 bases separating them. CDR3 length: 14 amino acids.